This T cell receptor (beta chain) was documented in a study of cytomegalovirus exposure and HLA in healthy donors. CDR3 length equals 18 residues. The V and J ends lost 3 bases and 10 bases respectively, with 28 bases between them. The germline CDR1 and CDR2 sequences are WNHNN and SYGVQD (reference sequence). The PCR used 60 Vbeta and 13 Jbeta primers. TCRdb keeps only in-frame clones here, not all; method: immunoSEQ multiplex PCR. The sample shows some 130,000 clones, around 74% of them seen only once. The genes are TRBV10-1 and TRBJ2-1; D possibly corresponds to TRBD2 (6 bases). This TCR came from a male donor in good health and CMV-seronegative. The sample taken for sequencing was PBMCs. The CDR3 DNA is TGCGCCAGCAGTGACCTCGCCTCACTAGCCGCAAAAACGGGCGAGCAGTTCTTC. It yields the protein CASSDLASLAAKTGEQFF.